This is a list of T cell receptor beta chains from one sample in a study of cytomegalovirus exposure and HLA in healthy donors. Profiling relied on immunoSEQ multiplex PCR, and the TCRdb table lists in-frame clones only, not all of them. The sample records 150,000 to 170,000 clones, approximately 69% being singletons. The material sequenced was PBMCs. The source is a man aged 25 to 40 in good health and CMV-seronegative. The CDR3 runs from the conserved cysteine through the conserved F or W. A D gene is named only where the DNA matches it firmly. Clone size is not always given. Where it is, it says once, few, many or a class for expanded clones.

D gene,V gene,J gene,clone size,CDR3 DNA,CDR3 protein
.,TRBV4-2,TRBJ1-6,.,TGTGCCAGCAGCCAAGCCCCGAGCGGGGATTCACCCCTCCACTTT,CASSQAPSGDSPLHF
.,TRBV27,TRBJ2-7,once,TGTGCCAGCAGTTTATCGAAAGGGGGGGGTACCTACGAGCAGTACTTC,CASSLSKGGGTYEQYF
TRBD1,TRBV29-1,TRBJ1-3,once,TGCAGCGTTGCCCTGGGGCAGGGGGTACGAAACGCCATATATTTT,CSVALGQGVRNAIYF
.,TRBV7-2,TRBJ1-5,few,TGTGCCAGCAGCTCCGACGGGTGTTCGTGGCATTTT,CASSSDGCSWHF
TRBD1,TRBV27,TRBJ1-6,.,TGTGCCAGCAGCCCGGGACAGAATAATTCACCCCTCCACTTT,CASSPGQNNSPLHF
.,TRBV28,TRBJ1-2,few,TGTGCCAGCAGTCCTGGACCGGGGAGCTACACCTTC,CASSPGPGSYTF
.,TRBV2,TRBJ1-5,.,TGTGCCAGCAGCCGAGACAGGCCTAATCAGCCCCAGCATTTT,CASSRDRPNQPQHF
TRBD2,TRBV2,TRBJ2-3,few,TGTGCCAGCAGTGACATGACTAGCGGCACAGATACGCAGTATTTT,CASSDMTSGTDTQYF
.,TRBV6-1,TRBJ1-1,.,TGTGCCAGCAGTGTTAGACTGAATGAAGCTTTCTTT,CASSVRLNEAFF
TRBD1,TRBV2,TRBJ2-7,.,TGTGCCAGCAGAGACCCGGGACAGAGCTCCTACGAGCAGTACTTC,CASRDPGQSSYEQYF
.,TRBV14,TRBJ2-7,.,TGTGCCAGCAGCCTGGCGGGACAGTCCTACGAGCAGTACTTC,CASSLAGQSYEQYF
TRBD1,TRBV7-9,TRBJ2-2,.,TGTGCCAGCAGAACCGGGACAGGGGACACCGGGGAGCTGTTTTTT,CASRTGTGDTGELFF